This note documents a single T cell receptor (beta chain) sequence. Its antigen is unknown. The sample originates from a study of response to subunit inactivated influenza vaccine. Study results and limitations: Authors suggested each seasonal flu vaccination may recruit only limited numbers of new T cells.

TCRdb itself ran the RT-PCR reads through MiXCR, one entry per CDR3 protein. The table shows 800,000 or so distinct CDR3 sequences, with approximately 22% occurring only once. CDR3 length: 15 amino acids. V lost 4 bases, J lost 0 bases, and 5 bases stayed unmatched. The sequences come from PBMCs from blood, collected more than 4 days after vaccination. The J gene is TRBJ1-1, the V gene TRBV12-3 or TRBV12-4; 7 bases map to TRBD1. The clonotype comes from a man in his forties or fifties who received an inactivated influenza vaccine. This chain's CDR3 is CASSSGTVLNTEAFF. CDR3 coding DNA: TGTGCCAGCAGTTCTGGGACAGTTCTGAACACTGAAGCTTTCTTT.